This T cell receptor (beta chain) emerged from a study of regulatory T cells in long-lasting Graves disease. Points from the study as a whole: Patients with persistent disease showed a bias toward TRBV28, TRBJ1-2 and TRBJ2-5.

According to the study, TCR beta libraries were built with iRepertoire HTBI primers and CDR3-region Arm-PCR. In the authors' workflow: Looking across samples, the authors found some 67 TRBV and 13 to 15 TRBJ segments. A single record per CDR3 protein comes from TCRdb applying MiXCR to the multiplex PCR reads. The V and J calls and clone size come from TCRdb's table, not from the authors' own analysis. The sample consists of 400,000 to 500,000 distinct CDR3 sequences, 21% of them appearing once. The CDR3 runs 14 residues. Losses at the gene ends were 4 bases for V and 8 bases for J; bases not matched to a gene: 4. Looked up from germline, CDR1 is MNHEY and CDR2 is SMNVEV (reference sequence). With respect to this clonotype: Its antigen is undetermined.

Noted time point: persistent/refractory GD, antithyroid drugs over 5 years with positive TRAb. The TCR library was made from RNA that had been extracted from PBMCs in TRIzol. Patients of an endocrinology department in Xi'an, China, were included. This clonotype was sampled from a female donor with Graves disease. Sequencing used peripheral blood mononuclear cells (PBMCs), obtained when the disease was refractory, from a patient treated with antithyroid drugs. The V call is TRBV27, the J call TRBJ2-1; 11 positions match TRBD2. The CDR3 region is CASSYSGRGYEQFF. The CDR3 region has the DNA TGTGCCAGCAGTTATAGCGGGAGGGGGTATGAGCAGTTCTTC.